The clone carrying this T cell receptor (beta chain) was detected many times. The CDR3 has 15 amino acids. Germline loops: CDR1 MNHEY, CDR2 SVGAGI. Losses at the gene ends were 5 bases for V and 7 bases for J; bases not matched to a gene: 13. The data were obtained in a study of blood T cells in healthy people across ages. Primers used in a second PCR of about 6 to 11 cycles were a sample-barcoded 5' primer and a J-beta primer mix. Each cDNA molecule received a tag from a template-switch adaptor that had 12 random nucleotides. Each CDR3 protein is one row after TCRdb ran MiXCR on the 5' RACE reads. This sample has around 670,000 distinct CDR3 sequences; about 30% occur once, and the top ten carry 15% to 18%.

This chain uses TRBV6-5 with TRBJ2-7; 8 bases are a match to TRBD1. Sequencing was carried out using blood. This sequence originates from a woman older than 75 in good health. CDR3 sequence: CASSDQTGAVNEQYF. The CDR3, as DNA: TGTGCCAGCAGTGACCAGACAGGGGCTGTGAATGAGCAGTACTTC.